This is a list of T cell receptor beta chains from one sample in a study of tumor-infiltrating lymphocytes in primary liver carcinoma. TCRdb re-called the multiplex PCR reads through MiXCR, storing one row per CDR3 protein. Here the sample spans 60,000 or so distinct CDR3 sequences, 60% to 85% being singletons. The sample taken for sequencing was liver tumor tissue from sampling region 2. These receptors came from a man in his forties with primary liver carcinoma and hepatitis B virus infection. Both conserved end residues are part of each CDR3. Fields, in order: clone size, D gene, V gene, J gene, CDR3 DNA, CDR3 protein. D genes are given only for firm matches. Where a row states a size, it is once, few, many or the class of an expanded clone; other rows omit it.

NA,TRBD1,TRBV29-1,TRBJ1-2,TGCAGCGTGTCGGGACAGGGGGCCGGCAACTATAGCTACACCTTC,CSVSGQGAGNYSYTF
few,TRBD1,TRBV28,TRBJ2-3,TGTGCTAGCAGTCGGGGACAGTCCACAGATATGCAGTATTTT,CASSRGQSTDMQYF
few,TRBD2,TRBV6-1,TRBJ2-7,TGTGCCAACACGAGTAGCGGGAGCCTTACCTACGAGCAGTACTTC,CANTSSGSLTYEQYF
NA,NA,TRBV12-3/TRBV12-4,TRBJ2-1,TGTGCCACTAGTTTTCGCGGACATGAGCAGTTCTTC,CATSFRGHEQFF
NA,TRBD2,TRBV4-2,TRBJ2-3,TGTGTCAGCAGCCAAGTGGCGCTTCTAGCGGGAGTGACAGATACGCAGTTTTTT,CVSSQVALLAGVTDTQFF
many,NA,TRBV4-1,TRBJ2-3,TGCGCCAGCAGCCCCCTCGGGTTAGCCAATGGGGATACGCAGTATTTT,CASSPLGLANGDTQYF
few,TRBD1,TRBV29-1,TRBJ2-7,TGCAGCGTTGTGTTGGGACAGGGGACTTACGAGCATTACTTC,CSVVLGQGTYEHYF
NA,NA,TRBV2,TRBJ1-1,TGTGCCAGCAGTGTAGGGAGTAGCAGGGTGGGCACTGAAGCTTTCTTT,CASSVGSSRVGTEAFF
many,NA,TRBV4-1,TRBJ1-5,TGCGCTAGCAGTCCCATAGATGGGAGCAATCAGCCCCAGCATTTT,CASSPIDGSNQPQHF
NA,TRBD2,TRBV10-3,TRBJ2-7,TGTGCCATCACCAAACGATCGGGACTAACGGGATGGTTCTCCTACGAGCAGCACTTC,CAITKRSGLTGWFSYEQHF
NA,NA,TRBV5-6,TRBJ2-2,TGTGCCAGGAGCCCAGGGTTCGCGAAGACCGGGGAGCTGTTTTTT,CARSPGFAKTGELFF
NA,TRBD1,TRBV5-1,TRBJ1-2,TGCGCCAGCAGCAGCCCCTCGACAGGGACGGGGGAAGGGAACTATGGCTACACCTTC,CASSSPSTGTGEGNYGYTF
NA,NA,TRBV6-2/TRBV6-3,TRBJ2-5,TGTACCAGCCGCTCGGTGGGTGAGGGCCAAGAGACCCAGTACTTC,CTSRSVGEGQETQYF
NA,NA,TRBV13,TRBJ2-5,TGTGTCAGCAGCCCCCGGCCCGGGGCTCCAGAGACCCAATACTTC,CVSSPRPGAPETQYF
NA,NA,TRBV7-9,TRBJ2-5,TGTGCCAGCAGCTTGGGAACGGGGTTCCAAGAGACCCAGTACTTC,CASSLGTGFQETQYF
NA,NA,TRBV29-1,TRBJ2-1,TGCAGCGCCCGCCCAGGGGGGAATGCGAAGTTTTTC,CSARPGGNAKFF
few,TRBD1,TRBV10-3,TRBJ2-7,TGTGCCATCAGCAAGAGCCCCGGGACAGGGTACGGCGAGCAGTACTTC,CAISKSPGTGYGEQYF
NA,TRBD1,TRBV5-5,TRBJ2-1,TGTGCCATCAGCCCTGGACAGGGTTCCTACAATGAGGTGTTCTTC,CAISPGQGSYNEVFF
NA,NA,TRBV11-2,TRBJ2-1,TGTGCCAGCAGCTACCGGAGTTTGAGAAACTCCTACAATGAGCAGTTCTTC,CASSYRSLRNSYNEQFF
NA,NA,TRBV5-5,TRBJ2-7,TGTGCTAGCAGCAATCGAGACGTAGCGGACCTTGAGCAGTACTTC,CASSNRDVADLEQYF
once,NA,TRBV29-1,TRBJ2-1,TGCAGGGCCCACGCGGGCGGAGATAAGCAGTTCTTC,CRAHAGGDKQFF
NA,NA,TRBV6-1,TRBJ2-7,TGTGCCAGCAGTGTGCGTCTAGGAGACGGGTACTACGAGCAGTACTTC,CASSVRLGDGYYEQYF